This T cell receptor beta chain appears in the sequencing data of a study of cytomegalovirus exposure and HLA in healthy donors. Findings and caveats of the study: It was shown in a later analysis that HLA-associated TCR beta chains were more clonally expanded than other, equally common chains. Reports indicate that TCR beta sequences accurately predicted the HLA-A and HLA-B alleles of most subjects.

The CDR3 totals 13 residues. Per germline, CDR1 SNHLY and CDR2 FYNNEI. The V and J ends lost 10 bases and 2 bases respectively, with 12 bases between them. Only a few counts were recorded for this clone. Its antigen is unknown. Though nominally healthy at sampling, donors likely had unrecorded immune exposures. The PCR employed 60 Vbeta primers together with 13 Jbeta primers. Methods used by the authors: As a later analysis found, there were 78 million or so unique TCR beta chains, of which some 10 million were shared. TCRdb's copy holds only in-frame clones and misses some; the assay was immunoSEQ multiplex PCR. V and J calls and clone size are as listed in that table; D and trimming were resolved from the DNA. The sample lists roughly 170,000 clones, about 72% occurring once.

Sequencing was carried out using PBMCs. The sequence came from a girl aged 5-17 years in good health and CMV-seronegative. The V gene is TRBV2, the J gene TRBJ1-3; D may be TRBD1 (6 bases). The CDR3 loop reads CATGQPPGNTIYF. In DNA, the CDR3 is TGTGCCACCGGACAGCCTCCTGGAAACACCATATATTTT.